Below, 6 T cell receptor beta chains from the same sample are listed, as sequenced in a study of blood T cell repertoires in COVID-19. Clones were read by immunoSEQ multiplex PCR, and TCRdb kept only the in-frame ones, dropping some. The sample shows roughly 260,000 clones, about 91% of them seen only once. The source material was PBMCs or T cells enriched from blood (not recorded which). These receptors were obtained from a human donor in a cohort exposed to, infected with or recovered from COVID-19 (not recorded which). The donor label of this sample is uncertain.

This clone was observed a single time. The rearrangement uses TRBV5-4 and TRBJ1-1; TRBD1 aligns across 9 bases. The germline CDR1 and CDR2 sequences are SGHNT and YYREEE (reference sequence). The junction had 2 bases not matched to a gene; V was cut back by 4 bases and J by 1 base. The CDR3 consists of 14 residues. CDR3 in DNA: TGTGCCAGCAGCCGGGGACAGGGGAACACTGAAGCTTTCTTT. Residues: CASSRGQGNTEAFF.

The chain employs TRBV5-1 and TRBJ2-7; 11 bases fit TRBD1. CDR1 is SGHRS and CDR2 is YFSETQ in the germline V gene. Losses at the gene ends were 3 bases for V and 6 bases for J; bases not matched to a gene: 8. This CDR3 comprises 15 residues. CDR3 protein: CASSSVGTGGTEQYF. Here the CDR3 DNA reads TGCGCCAGCAGCTCGGTGGGGACAGGGGGAACCGAGCAGTACTTC.

This chain joins TRBV7-9 and TRBJ2-7; possible D gene TRBD2, 6 bases. The CDR3 runs to 17 residues. Germline loops: CDR1 SEHNR, CDR2 FQNEAQ (reference sequence). Between the trimmed V and J ends, which lost 5 bases and 2 bases, there was a span of 22 bases. CDR3 sequence reads: CASSPEPIADLTYEQYF. Here the CDR3 DNA reads TGTGCCAGCAGCCCCGAACCGATAGCGGATCTAACCTACGAGCAGTACTTC.

Of note for this clone: Other DNA sequences within the sample encode an identical CDR3. This chain joins TRBV6-5 and TRBJ1-1, with D unresolved. This CDR3 has 13 residues. V gave up 7 bases and J gave up 0 bases, with 9 bases separating them. In germline, CDR1 is MNHEY, CDR2 SVGAGI. CDR3 protein: CASMRLMNTEAFF. The DNA for the CDR3 is TGTGCCAGCATGCGACTCATGAACACTGAAGCTTTCTTT.

The rearrangement links TRBV30 to TRBJ1-2; possible D gene TRBD1, 6 bases. The CDR3 has 14 residues. Trimming removed 2 bases from V and 8 bases from J, with 18 bases in between. The germline V gene encodes CDR1 GTSNPN and CDR2 SVGIG (reference sequence). The CDR3 bases are TGTGCCTGGAGTCTCAGGGGAACTCGGGAAGGCTACACCTTC. Translation gives CAWSLRGTREGYTF.

J is TRBJ2-3 and V is TRBV7-3, with TRBD2 matching 7 bases. Trimming removed 8 bases from V and 1 base from J; junction bases left unmatched: 3. Germline V gives CDR1 SGHTA, CDR2 FQGTGA. This CDR3 is built from 13 residues. The CDR3 loop reads CASRGVGTDTQYF. For the CDR3, the DNA is TGTGCCAGCCGGGGGGTGGGCACAGATACGCAGTATTTT.